The 11 T cell receptor beta chains given below trace back to one sample, sequenced in a study of shared T cell receptors in the human thymus. Assay: immunoSEQ multiplex PCR; the TCRdb copy retains only in-frame clones and omits some. The data show hundreds of thousands of clones, roughly 90% seen once. These records were also assigned to another study, of human thymus T cells.

The sequencing input was thymocytes. The source is a boy younger than two with a congenital heart defect.

Only a few counts were recorded for this clone. V gene TRBV19 combines with J gene TRBJ1-5; D possibly corresponds to TRBD1 (5 bases). The germline CDR1 and CDR2 sequences are LNHDA and SQIVND (reference sequence). The CDR3 runs 17 residues. The V gene lost 3 bases and the J gene lost 1 base, with 16 bases spanning the gap. CDR3 in amino acids: CASSMNSGFRSNQPQHF. CDR3 nucleotide sequence: TGTGCCAGTAGTATGAACTCAGGGTTTAGAAGCAATCAGCCCCAGCATTTT.

This clone is a singleton in its sample. The chain carries TRBV6-5 and TRBJ2-7, with TRBD1 matching 7 bases. CDR3 length equals 14 residues. Germline CDR1 reads MNHEY; CDR2 reads SVGAGI. Trimming at V came to 4 bases and at J to 6 bases, leaving 9 bases not matched to a gene. The CDR3: CASSSDRVKSEQYF. Here the CDR3 DNA reads TGTGCCAGCAGTTCCGACAGGGTCAAGAGCGAGCAGTACTTC.

The rearrangement joins TRBV28 to TRBJ2-7; 7 bases map to TRBD2. With 5 bases clipped from V and 3 bases from J, the junction kept 7 bases outside the gene matches. The CDR3 runs 14 residues. Germline loops: CDR1 MDHEN, CDR2 SYDVKM. CDR3 region: CASSPTRGGYEQYF. CDR3 DNA sequence: TGTGCCAGCAGTCCGACTCGCGGGGGCTACGAGCAGTACTTC.

The CDR3 DNA follows: TGTGCCAGCAGCTTAGGGTCACTAGCGGGAGTCAGTGAGCAGTTCTTC. Its protein product is CASSLGSLAGVSEQFF. This chain uses TRBV7-9 with TRBJ2-1, with TRBD2 identical over 11 bases. Germline CDR1 and CDR2: SEHNR and FQNEAQ (reference sequence). Losses at the gene ends were 1 base for V and 9 bases for J; bases not matched to a gene: 8. The CDR3 is 16 amino acids.

The genes are TRBV18 and TRBJ2-5; TRBD2 is a possible D gene (5 bases). CDR1 and CDR2 from the germline V gene are KGHSH and LQKENI. The CDR3 contains 15 residues. The V end lost 0 bases, the J end lost 2 bases, and 10 bases lay between the germline ends. The CDR3 region is CASSPPGVGQETQYF. The DNA of the CDR3 is TGTGCCAGCTCACCACCCGGGGTTGGACAAGAGACCCAGTACTTC. The complete variable domain, with remaining parts taken from reference TRBV18 and TRBJ2-5, reads NAGVMQNPRHLVRRRGQEARLRCSPMKGHSHVYWYRQLPEEGLKFMVYLQKENIIDESGMPKERFSAEFPKEGPSILRIQQVVRGDSAAYFCASSPPGVGQETQYFGPGTRLLVL.

The chain joins TRBV2 to TRBJ2-3; 8 bases are a match to TRBD2. CDR1 is SNHLY and CDR2 is FYNNEI in the germline V gene. CDR3 length equals 17 residues. The J segment lost 8 bases and the V segment lost 2 bases, leaving 15 bases of the junction unmatched. The CDR3 region is CASSEPTSGTVEGTQYF. The CDR3 nucleotides read TGTGCCAGCAGTGAACCTACTAGCGGCACCGTCGAGGGTACGCAGTATTTT.

This sequence joins TRBV10-2 and TRBJ2-3; TRBD1 agrees at 8 bases. Germline loops: CDR1 WSHSY, CDR2 SAAADI. The CDR3 has 15 residues. Trimming at V came to 2 bases and at J to 4 bases, leaving 5 bases not matched to a gene. This CDR3 reads CASSEDRGGADTQYF. CDR3 coding DNA: TGCGCCAGCAGTGAGGACAGGGGAGGAGCAGATACGCAGTATTTT.

This chain connects TRBV5-1 to TRBJ1-5; no clear D gene. This CDR3 region has 13 residues. Germline V lookup: CDR1 SGHRS, CDR2 YFSETQ. Trimming shortened V by 4 bases and J by 5 bases, and 10 bases separated the two germline ends. DNA of the CDR3: TGCGCCAGCAGCGCGGGGTTGGATCAGCCCCAGCATTTT. The encoded protein is CASSAGLDQPQHF.

The V gene is TRBV4-3, the J gene TRBJ2-5; 7 bases line up with TRBD2. The end of the DNA aligns better with TRBJ2-7, so the J call may be wrong. CDR3 length: 16 amino acids. Looked up from germline, CDR1 is LGHNA and CDR2 is YSLEER. The chain's CDR3 is CASSQDSLADPYEQYF. The CDR3 DNA is TGCGCCAGCAGCCAAGATAGCCTAGCGGATCCCTACGAGCAGTACTTC.

The chain couples TRBV5-1 to TRBJ2-4; TRBD1 is a possible D gene (5 bases). Trimming cost V 3 bases and J 5 bases, with 15 bases left between them. The CDR3 runs to 15 residues. Per the germline V gene, CDR1 is SGHRS and CDR2 is YFSETQ. The chain's CDR3 is CASSWPKLGENIQYF. As DNA, the CDR3 is TGCGCCAGCAGCTGGCCGAAATTAGGGGAAAACATTCAGTACTTC.

This clone showed up just once. The rearrangement uses TRBV28 and TRBJ2-7; tentative D call: TRBD2 (6 bases). The ends were cut back, 4 bases at V and 3 bases at J, with 25 bases in the middle. Germline lookup yields CDR1 MDHEN and CDR2 SYDVKM. The length of the CDR3 is 18 residues. The CDR3 region is CASSSPGPLGSGDYEQYF. For the CDR3, the DNA is TGTGCCAGCAGTTCCCCCGGGCCCCTAGGGTCGGGGGACTACGAGCAGTACTTC.